This T cell receptor (beta chain) comes out of a study of OX40 agonist ivuxolimab in advanced cancers. Study details: An anti-OX40 (CD134) antibody with agonistic activity, ivuxolimab, was administered to patients. Each patient was given ivuxolimab into a vein every 2 weeks, at 0.01 to 10 mg/kg.

Profiling relied on immunoSEQ multiplex PCR, and the TCRdb table lists in-frame clones only, not all of them. The sample yields over 25,000 clones, around 86% seen once. Trimming cost V 0 bases and J 2 bases, with 11 bases left between them. CDR1 and CDR2 (germline): WSHSY, SAAADI. This CDR3 has 15 amino acids. The receptor was isolated from an adult with an advanced solid tumor such as melanoma, head and neck, liver or kidney cancer. This chain joins TRBV10-2 and TRBJ2-7; D perhaps matches TRBD1 (5 bases). Sequenced material: CD4+ or CD8+ T cells sorted from blood, taken in a trial of the OX40 agonist ivuxolimab. DNA for the CDR3: TGCGCCAGCAGTGAGTCGCCAGGGCTTGCCTACGAGCAGTACTTC. Residues: CASSESPGLAYEQYF.